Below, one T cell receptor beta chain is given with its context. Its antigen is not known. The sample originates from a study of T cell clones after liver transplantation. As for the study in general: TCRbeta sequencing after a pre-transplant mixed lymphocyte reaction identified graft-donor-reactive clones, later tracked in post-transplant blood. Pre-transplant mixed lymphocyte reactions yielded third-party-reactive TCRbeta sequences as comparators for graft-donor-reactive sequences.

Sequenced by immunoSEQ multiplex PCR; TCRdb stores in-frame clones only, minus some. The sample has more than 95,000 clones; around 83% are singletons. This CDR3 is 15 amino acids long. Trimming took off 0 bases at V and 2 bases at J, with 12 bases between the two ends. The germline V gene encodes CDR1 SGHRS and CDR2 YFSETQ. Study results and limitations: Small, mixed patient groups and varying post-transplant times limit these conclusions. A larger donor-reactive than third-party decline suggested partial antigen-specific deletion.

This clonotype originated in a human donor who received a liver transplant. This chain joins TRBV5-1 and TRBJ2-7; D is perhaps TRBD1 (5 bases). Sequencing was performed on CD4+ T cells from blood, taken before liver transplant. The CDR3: CASSLEAGPTYEQYF. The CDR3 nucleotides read TGCGCCAGCAGCTTGGAGGCAGGGCCCACCTACGAGCAGTACTTC. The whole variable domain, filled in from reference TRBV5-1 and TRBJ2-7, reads KAGVTQTPRYLIKTRGQQVTLSCSPISGHRSVSWYQQTPGQGLQFLFEYFSETQRNKGNFPGRFSGRQFSNSRSEMNVSTLELGDSALYLCASSLEAGPTYEQYFGPGTRLTVT.